One and the same sample provided the 16 T cell receptor beta chains below, sequenced in a study of blood T cell repertoires in COVID-19. Assay: immunoSEQ multiplex PCR; the TCRdb copy retains only in-frame clones and omits some. The table has some 270,000 clones, 86% seen once. Sample: peripheral blood. The receptor source for this set is a woman of 80 years or more with COVID-19, enrolled during active disease.

This clone was detected only once. The chain has TRBV3-1 (or the pseudogene TRBV3-2) and TRBJ1-3; D ambiguous. Germline CDR1 is LGHDT and CDR2 is YNNKEL (reference sequence). This CDR3 contains 17 residues. Trimming shortened V by 2 bases and J by 4 bases, and 18 bases separated the two germline ends. The CDR3 loop is CASSQLGRMGSGNTIYF. CDR3 nucleotides: TGTGCCAGCAGCCAACTAGGCAGGATGGGGAGCGGAAACACCATATATTTT.

The rearrangement joins TRBV6-4 to TRBJ2-5, with TRBD2 as a possible D gene (5 bases). This CDR3 has 13 residues. Between the trimmed V and J ends, which lost 3 bases and 9 bases, there was a span of 14 bases. Germline CDR1 is MRHNA and CDR2 is SNTAGT. The CDR3 DNA reads TGTGCCAGCAGTGAGTCTTCCACCGGGGCCCAGTACTTC. It translates to CASSESSTGAQYF.

J is TRBJ1-5 and V is TRBV5-1; weak D call: TRBD1 (6 bases). This CDR3 spans 17 amino acids. Trimming removed 0 bases at V and 2 bases at J, with 15 bases between. The germline CDR1 and CDR2 sequences are SGHRS and YFSETQ. In nucleotides, the CDR3 is TGCGCCAGCAGCTTGGATCCAACAGGGTCGGGCAATCAGCCCCAGCATTTT. Residues: CASSLDPTGSGNQPQHF.

The DNA of the CDR3 is TGTGCCAGCAGTGTTTCAGGGGACACTGAAGCTTTCTTT. Protein product: CASSVSGDTEAFF. V is TRBV2 and J is TRBJ1-1; the D gene is possibly TRBD1 (6 bases). Germline CDR1 reads SNHLY; CDR2 reads FYNNEI. The CDR3 consists of 13 residues. Between the trimmed V and J ends, which lost 4 bases and 3 bases, there was a span of 9 bases.

J is TRBJ2-1 and V is TRBV3-1 (or the pseudogene TRBV3-2); 8 bases agree with TRBD1. V trimming: 1 base; J trimming: 3 bases; junction bases outside the gene matches: 5. Germline V CDR1 and CDR2: LGHDT, YNNKEL (reference sequence). The CDR3 runs to 16 residues. CDR3 in amino acids: CASSQGPGGIYNEQFF. The CDR3 DNA reads TGTGCCAGCAGCCAAGGGCCAGGGGGCATCTACAATGAGCAGTTCTTC.

J is TRBJ2-1 and V is TRBV11-3, with D maybe TRBD1 (5 bases). The CDR3 loop spans 16 amino acids. Trimming took off 5 bases at V and 8 bases at J, with 22 bases between the two ends. The V gene's germline CDR1 is SGHNT and CDR2 YENEEA. The CDR3 is CASSIGGWGGADEQFF. Here the CDR3 DNA reads TGTGCCAGCAGCATCGGCGGATGGGGCGGTGCGGATGAGCAGTTCTTC.

The CDR3 loop is CASSIRVSGTQYF. CDR3 nucleotide sequence: TGTGCCAGTAGTATACGCGTATCGGGTACGCAGTATTTT. V is TRBV19 and J is TRBJ2-3; D uncertain. From germline, CDR1 is LNHDA and CDR2 SQIVND (reference sequence). Between the trimmed V and J ends, which lost 2 bases and 8 bases, there was a span of 11 bases. The length of the CDR3 is 13 residues.

The rearrangement joins TRBV6-5 to TRBJ2-7; 7 bases map to TRBD1. CDR1 MNHEY and CDR2 SVGAGI come from the germline V gene. This CDR3 spans 14 amino acids. With 3 bases clipped from V and 3 bases from J, the junction kept 5 bases outside the gene matches. The CDR3 sequence: CASSYPGQSYEQYV. Written as DNA, the CDR3 is TGTGCCAGCAGTTATCCGGGACAGAGCTACGAGCAGTACGTC.

This clone has a single count. This sample includes further DNA sequences coding for the same CDR3. The V gene is TRBV5-1, the J gene TRBJ2-6, with 7 bases identical to TRBD1. Looked up from germline, CDR1 is SGHRS and CDR2 is YFSETQ. Unmatched junction bases numbered 3, after V lost 4 bases and J lost 2 bases. The CDR3 spans 15 residues. CDR3 coding DNA: TGCGCCAGCAGCGCGACAGGGACTGGGGCCAACGTCCTGACTTTC. Protein product: CASSATGTGANVLTF.

This clone was recorded once. The chain combines TRBV18 with TRBJ1-6, with 8 positions matching TRBD1. The CDR3 contains 15 residues. Trimming cost V 5 bases and J 10 bases; bases outside gene matches: 10. Germline V lookup: CDR1 KGHSH, CDR2 LQKENI. CDR3 in DNA: TGTGCCAGCTCAGGGGGACAGGTTGCGTTCTCACCCCTCCACTTT. Encoded protein: CASSGGQVAFSPLHF.

This chain joins TRBV27 and TRBJ1-2; 7 bases line up with TRBD1. This CDR3 is 13 amino acids long. Germline CDR1 is MNHEY and CDR2 is SMNVEV (reference sequence). V gave up 7 bases and J gave up 4 bases; unmatched junction bases: 6. The CDR3 region is CASMTGIGYGYTF. CDR3 DNA: TGTGCCAGCATGACAGGGATAGGCTATGGCTACACCTTC.

V gene TRBV10-3 combines with J gene TRBJ1-2, with TRBD1 as a possible D gene (5 bases). CDR3 size: 14 residues. From germline, CDR1 is ENHRY and CDR2 SYGVKD. V was pared by 3 bases and J by 5 bases, with 13 bases between. CDR3 bases: TGTGCCATCAGTGAAGGGGCGAAGTCTTATGGCTACACCTTC. Protein product: CAISEGAKSYGYTF.

The chain couples TRBV28 to TRBJ1-1; weak D call: TRBD1 (5 bases). This CDR3 has 14 residues. V lost 3 bases and J lost 0, with 8 bases in between. The V gene's germline CDR1 is MDHEN and CDR2 SYDVKM. The CDR3, as DNA: TGTGCCAGCAGTTTCGGGGGAGTGAACACTGAAGCTTTCTTT. It yields the protein CASSFGGVNTEAFF. Based on the CDR3 plus reference TRBV28 and TRBJ1-1, the full variable domain is DVKVTQSSRYLVKRTGEKVFLECVQDMDHENMFWYRQDPGLGLRLIYFSYDVKMKEKGDIPEGYSVSREKKERFSLILESASTNQTSMYLCASSFGGVNTEAFFGQGTRLTVV.

The chain couples TRBV6-1 to TRBJ2-4; no firm D call. Germline CDR1 is MNHNS and CDR2 is SASEGT. The CDR3 has 11 amino acids. V lost 1 base and J lost 14, with 9 bases in between. The CDR3 spells CASSEVGDKYF. In DNA form, the CDR3 reads TGTGCCAGCAGTGAAGTTGGAGATAAGTACTTC.

This clone was observed a single time. CDR3 sequence reads: CASSPDRVYGYTF. CDR3 nucleotides: TGCGCCAGCAGTCCCGACAGGGTCTATGGCTACACCTTC. V usage is TRBV5-1 and J usage is TRBJ1-2; TRBD1 matches at 7 bases. The CDR3 has 13 residues. V dropped 5 bases and J dropped 4; count of bases not matched to a gene: 5. CDR1 and CDR2 (germline): SGHRS, YFSETQ.

The chain links TRBV7-2 to TRBJ2-1; TRBD1 matches at 7 bases. Trimming removed 4 bases from V and 7 bases from J; junction bases left unmatched: 4. Germline V gene data show CDR1 as SGHTA and CDR2 as FQGNSA. The CDR3 spans 13 residues. The CDR3 sequence: CASSSSQGNEQFF. CDR3 nucleotide sequence: TGTGCCAGCAGCTCCTCACAGGGGAATGAGCAGTTCTTC.